A selection of T cell receptor beta chains follows, all from one sample in a study of shared clonotypes between healthy human individuals. TCRdb keeps only in-frame clones here, not all; method: immunoSEQ multiplex PCR. The sample comprises millions of clones, approximately 94% of which are singletons, and around 1.1% rests with the top ten. Sequencing input: naive CD8+ T cells sorted from blood. All receptors come from a man between 18 and 35 years old in good health. Both conserved end residues are part of each CDR3. A D gene is named only where the DNA matches it firmly. Where a row states a size, it is once, few, many or the class of an expanded clone; other rows omit it.

abundance	j_gene	d_gene	v_gene	CDR3nt	CDR3aa
NA	TRBJ1-3	NA	TRBV5-6	TGTGCCAGCAGCTTGGGTCAGGCGGGAAACACCATATATTTT	CASSLGQAGNTIYF
NA	TRBJ2-7	NA	TRBV19	TGTGCCAGTAGTACCGCAGGGTTGGTCTACGAGCAGTACTTC	CASSTAGLVYEQYF
once	TRBJ2-7	NA	TRBV19	TGTGCCAGTTCAAGTCCTCCGGCCTACGAGCAGTACTTC	CASSSPPAYEQYF
NA	TRBJ1-5	NA	TRBV15	TGTGCCACCAGCAGCCCGGGGCGCGGGTTCAATAGCAATCAGCCCCAGCATTTT	CATSSPGRGFNSNQPQHF
NA	TRBJ1-1	TRBD1	TRBV4-3	TGCGCCAGCAGCCATGACAGGGGGCTAACTGAAGCTTTCTTT	CASSHDRGLTEAFF
NA	TRBJ2-3	NA	TRBV9	TGTGCCAGCAGCCGTATGGAGGACGCCAGTCCCACAGATACGCAGTATTTT	CASSRMEDASPTDTQYF
NA	TRBJ2-7	TRBD1	TRBV5-4	TGTGCCAGCAGTTCCCCTGGGGACAGGGGGCCTTTGGGGGAGCAGTACTTC	CASSSPGDRGPLGEQYF
NA	TRBJ2-7	NA	TRBV5-6	TGTGCCAGCGGGCGGCCAGCGGACTCCTACGAGCAGTACTTC	CASGRPADSYEQYF
NA	TRBJ2-7	TRBD2	TRBV7-6	TGTGCCAGCAGCTTAGAGGAAGGGACTAGCGGGAACTACGAGCAGTACTTC	CASSLEEGTSGNYEQYF
NA	TRBJ1-1	TRBD1	TRBV28	TGTGCCAGCAGTCCGGGGACAGGGGAGGGTGAAGCTTTCTTT	CASSPGTGEGEAFF
NA	TRBJ1-1	NA	TRBV7-9	TGTGCCAGCAGCCAACCGGAGGGGCCAAACACTGAAGCTTTCTTT	CASSQPEGPNTEAFF
NA	TRBJ2-5	NA	TRBV5-4	TGTGCCAGCAGCAGAGGGGTCGAGACCCAGTACTTC	CASSRGVETQYF
few	TRBJ1-5	NA	TRBV6-1	TGTGCCAGCTTAGGTGGGGCCTCCCAGCATTTT	CASLGGASQHF
NA	TRBJ2-2	NA	TRBV6-5	TGTGCCAGCAGTTACAGCGTTAACACCGGGGAGCTGTTTTTT	CASSYSVNTGELFF
NA	TRBJ2-1	NA	TRBV7-2	TGTGCCAGCAGCCCCACGGACGGACCTGATCCTTTTTACAATGAGCAGTTCTTC	CASSPTDGPDPFYNEQFF
NA	TRBJ2-1	TRBD2	TRBV28	TGTGCCAGCAGTTTACGACTAGCGGGAGGAAAGACCTACAATGAGCAGTTCTTC	CASSLRLAGGKTYNEQFF
NA	TRBJ2-2	NA	TRBV11-2	TGTGCCAGCAGCTTAGAAGGGGACACTCCGAACACCGGGGAGCTGTTTTTT	CASSLEGDTPNTGELFF
NA	TRBJ2-7	NA	TRBV7-9	TGTGCCAGCAGCCTTCATGACCTTTACGAGCAGTACTTC	CASSLHDLYEQYF
NA	TRBJ2-7	NA	TRBV25-1	TGTGCCAGCGGGGGGAGCAGCGAGCAGTACTTC	CASGGSSEQYF
NA	TRBJ1-2	TRBD1	TRBV28	TGTGCCAGCATCCACAGGGGACTAACTAACTATGGCTACACCTTC	CASIHRGLTNYGYTF
NA	TRBJ2-7	NA	TRBV10-2	TGCGCCAGCAGTGAGTCGGGACCGGGCCCCGAGCAGTACTTC	CASSESGPGPEQYF
NA	TRBJ2-3	NA	TRBV7-6	TGTGCCAGCAGCGAGGGACCAGGTACAACAGATACGCAGTATTTT	CASSEGPGTTDTQYF
NA	TRBJ2-7	TRBD1	TRBV2	TGTGCCAGCAGAGAATGGGACAGGGGGTCCTACGAGCAGTACTTC	CASREWDRGSYEQYF
NA	TRBJ1-4	NA	TRBV28	TGTGCCAGCAGTACAGGCCAAGGGGACCTCTTTAATGAAAAACTGTTTTTT	CASSTGQGDLFNEKLFF
once	TRBJ1-2	NA	TRBV7-9	TGTGCCAGCAGTCTACACCGGGGGCCAGACTATGGCTACACCTTC	CASSLHRGPDYGYTF
NA	TRBJ2-1	TRBD2	TRBV19	TGTGCCAGTAGTCAGACTAGCGGCGACTCCTACAATGAGCAGTTCTTC	CASSQTSGDSYNEQFF
once	TRBJ1-1	NA	TRBV13	TGTGCCAGCAGCGACAGGAACACTGAAGCTTTCTTT	CASSDRNTEAFF
NA	TRBJ1-1	NA	TRBV10-3	TGTGCCATCAGCGAAGCGGAAGAAGCTTTCTTT	CAISEAEEAFF
NA	TRBJ2-1	NA	TRBV5-6	TGTGCCAGCAGCTTGTACTCGTTTGGGTCAATCGGAGAGCAGTTCTTC	CASSLYSFGSIGEQFF
NA	TRBJ2-1	NA	TRBV20-1	TGCAGTGCTAGGAAGAATGAGCAGTTCTTC	CSARKNEQFF
NA	TRBJ2-1	NA	TRBV2	TGTGCCAGCGGAGGGGGGGACTCCTACAATGAGCAGTTCTTC	CASGGGDSYNEQFF
NA	TRBJ2-3	NA	TRBV5-4	TGTGCCAGCAGCTTGGGGACCAGTTGGGCAGATACGCAGTATTTT	CASSLGTSWADTQYF
few	TRBJ1-3	NA	TRBV6-1	TGTGCCAGCAGTGAAACTATCTGGTCCTCTGGAAACACCATATATTTT	CASSETIWSSGNTIYF
NA	TRBJ1-1	TRBD1	TRBV6-5	TGTGCCAGCACTCGGACAGGTTTCTCTGAAGCTTTCTTT	CASTRTGFSEAFF
NA	TRBJ2-1	NA	TRBV7-2	TGTGCCAGCAGCTTAGAGGGCGGACAATACAATGAGCAGTTCTTC	CASSLEGGQYNEQFF
NA	TRBJ2-7	NA	TRBV10-1	NA	CASSSSTPLGLSEQYF
NA	TRBJ1-5	NA	TRBV4-3	TGCGCCAGCAGCCAAGATCGGGGCCTTAATCAGCCCCAGCATTTT	CASSQDRGLNQPQHF
NA	TRBJ1-3	NA	TRBV7-8	TGTGCCAGCAGCTTAGCGGAGGAGGGGAGCTCTGGAAACACCATATATTTT	CASSLAEEGSSGNTIYF
NA	TRBJ2-7	TRBD1	TRBV6-6	TGTGCCAGCAGTTCGGCTCCGGGACAGGGCTACGAGCAGTACTTC	CASSSAPGQGYEQYF
NA	TRBJ2-5	TRBD2	TRBV5-1	TGCGCCAGCTTCGGGACTAACCAAGAGACCCAGTACTTC	CASFGTNQETQYF